The 32 T cell receptor beta chains given below trace back to one sample, sequenced in a study of vaccination and CD4 T cells after COVID-19. Sequencing of the DNA from cultured CD4+ T cells was carried out with the Oncomine TCR Beta short-read assay. TCRdb used MiXCR to reprocess the PCR reads, holding one entry per CDR3 protein. The repertoire holds about 6,900 distinct CDR3 sequences, with around 30% as singletons. Treatment denoted: approximately nine-day PBMC culture with coronavirus spike peptide pools or control peptides (ViraFEST assay). CD4+ T cells of the unexposed donor were collected before the COVID-19 pandemic (2011-2018). Their target antigens are unknown. The material sequenced was CD4+ T cells from blood, cultured in vitro. These receptors all come from a human donor in good health.

This clonotype was recorded a few times. This sequence joins TRBV6-1 and TRBJ1-5; possible D gene TRBD1, 5 bases. The CDR3 is made up of 15 amino acids. Trimming stripped 7 bases from V and 5 bases from J, with 18 bases between. Germline loops: CDR1 MNHNS, CDR2 SASEGT. The CDR3 spells CASTPARGVDQPQHF. CDR3 in DNA: TGTGCCAGCACCCCGGCCCGGGGGGTAGATCAGCCCCAGCATTTT.

This clonotype has a single count. V usage is TRBV9 and J usage is TRBJ1-1; D gene uncertain. The CDR3 sequence is 13 residues long. Germline values: CDR1 SGDLS, CDR2 YYNGEE. V was cut by 0 bases and J by 0 bases, with 3 bases left in between. CDR3 nucleotide sequence: TGTGCCAGCAGCGTAGATCTGAACACTGAAGCTTTCTTT. This sequence encodes CASSVDLNTEAFF.

Worth noting for this clonotype: A much larger clone lies a single base off, so this may be a read error. The CDR3 loop reads CASSPPTDTQYF. The CDR3 DNA reads TGTGCCAGCAGTCCGCCTACAGATACGCAGTATTTT. This sequence joins TRBV27 and TRBJ2-3; the D is unclear. V gave up 5 bases and J gave up 3 bases, with 6 bases separating them. The CDR3 consists of 12 residues. Germline values: CDR1 MNHEY, CDR2 SMNVEV (reference sequence).

In this sample, this clonotype turned up a few times. J is TRBJ2-7 and V is TRBV2, with D hard to call. V shed 5 bases and J shed 2 bases, with 10 bases lying between them. CDR3 length: 13 residues. Per the germline V gene, CDR1 is SNHLY and CDR2 is FYNNEI. The CDR3 DNA sequence: TGTGCCAGCAGTCCGGCCCCCCCCTACGAGCAGTACTTC. It specifies CASSPAPPYEQYF.

In its sample, this clonotype was seen a few times. The rearrangement uses TRBV30 and TRBJ1-6; D ambiguous. The CDR3 runs 12 residues. Trimming pared 5 bases from V and 11 bases from J, leaving 13 bases between. The V gene's germline CDR1 is GTSNPN and CDR2 SVGIG (reference sequence). CDR3 sequence: CAWGRPLPPLHF. The DNA for the CDR3 is TGTGCCTGGGGTCGCCCGTTGCCACCCCTCCACTTT.

This clonotype was counted a few times. This chain joins TRBV6-2 or TRBV6-3 and TRBJ2-7; D is undetermined. Germline-derived CDR1 and CDR2 are MNHEY and SVGEGT. The CDR3 is 14 residues long. V dropped 0 bases and J dropped 4 bases, with 10 bases sitting between them. CDR3 DNA: TGTGCCAGCAGTTACTCGAGACACCTTTACGAGCAGTACTTC. Amino acids: CASSYSRHLYEQYF.

This clonotype has just a few counts. The rearrangement uses TRBV30 and TRBJ1-1; the D gene is possibly TRBD1 (5 bases). The V gene's germline CDR1 is GTSNPN and CDR2 SVGIG (reference sequence). The CDR3 spans 12 residues. V gave up 4 bases and J gave up 5 bases, with 11 bases separating them. CDR3 residues: CAWNGARTEAFF. The DNA for the CDR3 is TGTGCCTGGAACGGGGCAAGGACTGAAGCTTTCTTT.

The chain is built from TRBV10-3 and TRBJ1-3; TRBD1 is a possible D gene (6 bases). V lost 10 bases and J 2 bases, leaving 15 bases between the germline ends. Germline-derived CDR1 and CDR2 are ENHRY and SYGVKD. The length of the CDR3 is 14 residues. The CDR3 is CATQPGAAGNTIYF. DNA of the CDR3: TGTGCCACCCAACCAGGGGCAGCTGGAAACACCATATATTTT.

The V call is TRBV6-1, the J call TRBJ1-1; D remains unclear. V was cut by 6 bases and J by 1 base, with 9 bases left in between. Looked up from germline, CDR1 is MNHNS and CDR2 is SASEGT. The CDR3 is 13 amino acids. CDR3 sequence (DNA): TGTGCCAGCAGCCCCCCCCAGAACACTGAAGCTTTCTTT. Translated, it gives CASSPPQNTEAFF.

The CDR3 coding sequence is TGTGCCAGCAGTTACTCCGGCAGCTCCCCTGACTATGGCTACACCTTC. Encoded protein: CASSYSGSSPDYGYTF. This chain uses TRBV6-5 with TRBJ1-2; D gene unclear. The CDR3 length is 16 residues. V gave up 0 bases and J gave up 3 bases, with 14 bases separating them. CDR1 and CDR2 from the germline V gene are MNHEY and SVGAGI.

The chain carries TRBV18 and TRBJ1-1; TRBD1 is a possible D gene (6 bases). V lost 4 bases and J 3 bases, leaving 18 bases between the germline ends. CDR3 size: 16 residues. CDR1 KGHSH and CDR2 LQKENI come from the germline V gene. CDR3 DNA sequence: TGTGCCAGCTCACTACCCGAGGGGGAGGACTACACTGAAGCTTTCTTT. Protein: CASSLPEGEDYTEAFF.

The genes are TRBV20-1 and TRBJ2-5; D possibly uses TRBD1 or TRBD2 (6 bases each). There are 12 residues in the CDR3. Per germline, CDR1 DFQATT and CDR2 SNEGSKA (reference sequence). V gave up 7 bases and J gave up 2 bases, with 11 bases separating them. The CDR3 bases are TGCAGTGTAGGGGGGCATCAAGAGACCCAGTACTTC. Protein product: CSVGGHQETQYF.

J is TRBJ2-3 and V is TRBV11-2; unclear D gene. This CDR3 region has 12 residues. The germline CDR1 and CDR2 sequences are SGHAT and FQNNGV. V was shortened by 5 bases and J by 8 bases, with 11 bases between the two germline ends. The DNA for the CDR3 is TGTGCCAGCAGCCGACGGCTCGGTACGCAGTATTTT. Its protein product is CASSRRLGTQYF.

The rearrangement links TRBV6-5 to TRBJ1-3, with D hard to call. The CDR3 spans 16 residues. V was pared by 0 bases and J by 2 bases, with 11 bases between. The germline V gene encodes CDR1 MNHEY and CDR2 SVGAGI. The CDR3 sequence is CASSYSEVLPGNTIYF. Written as DNA, the CDR3 is TGTGCCAGCAGTTACTCGGAGGTTCTCCCTGGAAACACCATATATTTT.

The chain recombines TRBV7-9 with TRBJ2-5, with 9 bases aligning to TRBD1. The CDR3 contains 17 residues. Germline loops: CDR1 SEHNR, CDR2 FQNEAQ (reference sequence). V was pared by 5 bases and J by 2 bases, with 12 bases of the junction left unmatched. Here the CDR3 reads CASSPGQGRAVQETQYF. The CDR3 DNA is TGTGCCAGCAGCCCGGGACAGGGAAGGGCGGTTCAAGAGACCCAGTACTTC.

The rearrangement uses TRBV15 and TRBJ1-4; maybe TRBD1 (5 bases). The germline gives CDR1 LNHNV, CDR2 YYDKDF (reference sequence). Trimming removed 5 bases from V and 3 bases from J, with 22 bases in between. The CDR3 runs to 18 residues. DNA for the CDR3: TGTGCCACCAGCGGCGGAGGGTATGGGGGTAGGTCTAATGAAAAACTGTTTTTT. Protein: CATSGGGYGGRSNEKLFF.

The chain joins TRBV6-1 to TRBJ1-5, with D unclear. V dropped 2 bases and J dropped 7 bases, with 15 bases sitting between them. The CDR3 extends over 15 amino acids. The germline CDR1 and CDR2 sequences are MNHNS and SASEGT. The DNA of the CDR3 is TGTGCCAGCAGTGAAATGGCGGGAACCGGGCAGCCCCAGCATTTT. Its translation: CASSEMAGTGQPQHF.

This clonotype was picked up a small number of times. Germline is not matched at one junction end, which may reflect a read error. The chain carries TRBV7-7 and TRBJ2-2; D is undetermined. Germline V gene data show CDR1 as SSHAT and CDR2 as FNYEAQ (reference sequence). The CDR3 spans 14 residues. The CDR3 DNA follows: TGTGCTAGCAGCTCATCACCCAACACCGGGGAGCTGTTTTTT. This translates into CASSSSPNTGELFF.

This clonotype was counted a few times. The CDR3 sequence: CASSQDPQGTDTQYF. CDR3 nucleotides: TGCGCCAGCAGCCAGGACCCACAGGGCACAGATACGCAGTATTTT. This chain links TRBV10-2 with TRBJ2-3; D is perhaps TRBD1 (5 bases). This CDR3 is built from 15 residues. Germline CDR1 and CDR2: WSHSY and SAAADI. The V and J ends lost 6 bases and 1 base respectively, with 14 bases between them.

V usage is TRBV2 and J usage is TRBJ2-1; the D gene could be TRBD1 or TRBD2 (5 bases each). Trimming took 0 bases from V and 5 from J, leaving 14 bases between them. The germline CDR1 and CDR2 sequences are SNHLY and FYNNEI. The CDR3 covers 16 residues. The CDR3 sequence: CASSEAGTGPNNEQFF. CDR3 bases: TGTGCCAGCAGTGAAGCTGGGACCGGTCCTAACAATGAGCAGTTCTTC.

Here the CDR3 DNA reads TGTGCCAGCAGCTTACGGGCAGGTCAGCCCCAGCATTTT. Protein sequence: CASSLRAGQPQHF. The chain is built from TRBV7-9 and TRBJ1-5; the D is unclear. The CDR3 consists of 13 residues. Germline CDR1 is SEHNR and CDR2 is FQNEAQ (reference sequence). V was clipped by 2 bases and J by 6 bases, with 8 bases between them.

This clonotype was seen a handful of times. The V gene is TRBV11-2, the J gene TRBJ2-5; maybe TRBD1 (6 bases). The length of the CDR3 is 14 residues. Germline V lookup: CDR1 SGHAT, CDR2 FQNNGV. With 4 bases removed from V and 2 bases from J, the gap between germline ends came to 11 bases. CDR3 in amino acids: CASSSRTDQETQYF. The DNA for the CDR3 is TGTGCCAGCAGCTCTAGGACAGATCAAGAGACCCAGTACTTC.

Only one count was recorded for this clonotype. Without the conserved terminal phenylalanine or tryptophan, this CDR3 likely stems from a read error. The rearrangement joins TRBV6-1 to TRBJ1-5, with TRBD1 as a possible D gene (5 bases). Germline loops: CDR1 MNHNS, CDR2 SASEGT. Trimming left V 7 bases short and J 2 bases short, with 15 bases between. The CDR3 consists of 15 residues. The DNA of the CDR3 is TGTGCCAGCATGGCAGGCTCGGGGGGCAATCAGCCCCAGCATCTT. Amino acids: CASMAGSGGNQPQHL.

This clonotype was counted between two and nine times. This sequence joins TRBV6-1 and TRBJ1-1; D remains unclear. The CDR3 is 14 amino acids. Per germline, CDR1 MNHNS and CDR2 SASEGT. The V end lost 7 bases, the J end lost 1 base, and 13 bases lay between the germline ends. The CDR3 sequence is CASIPPGRNTEAFF. The CDR3 DNA is TGTGCCAGCATTCCGCCCGGGCGGAACACTGAAGCTTTCTTT.

This clonotype came up a few times. The chain has TRBV7-8 and TRBJ1-2; D possibly corresponds to TRBD1 (6 bases). Germline V gene data show CDR1 as SGHVS and CDR2 as FQNEAQ. The CDR3 runs to 13 residues. Trimming took 1 base from V and 8 from J, leaving 11 bases between them. CDR3 in amino acids: CASSLVGGWGYTF. CDR3 nucleotides: TGTGCCAGCAGCTTAGTAGGGGGTTGGGGCTACACCTTC.

This clonotype has more than one count but fewer than ten. This chain uses TRBV6-1 with TRBJ1-1; D gene unclear. The V end was cut by 1 base, the J end by 4 bases, with 19 bases between. The length of the CDR3 is 17 residues. From germline, CDR1 is MNHNS and CDR2 SASEGT. CDR3 sequence reads: CASSEEMAYPGGTEAFF. CDR3 nucleotides: TGTGCCAGCAGTGAAGAAATGGCCTACCCCGGTGGCACTGAAGCTTTCTTT.

Relative to its sample, this clonotype is medium-sized. The chain combines TRBV20-1 with TRBJ1-5; no definite D call. Germline CDR1 DFQATT, CDR2 SNEGSKA (reference sequence). The CDR3 consists of 10 residues. The V end lost 5 bases, the J end lost 5 bases, and 4 bases lay between the germline ends. This CDR3 reads CSALDQPQHF. The CDR3 DNA is TGCAGTGCTCTAGATCAGCCCCAGCATTTT.

This chain links TRBV15 with TRBJ2-3; 8 bases are shared with TRBD1. From germline, CDR1 is LNHNV and CDR2 YYDKDF (reference sequence). This CDR3 contains 15 residues. J lost 0 bases, V lost 11 bases, and 10 bases had no gene match. CDR3 in amino acids: CAALRDRGSTDTQYF. The CDR3, as DNA: TGTGCCGCCCTCCGCGACAGGGGTAGCACAGATACGCAGTATTTT.

By sample share, this clonotype is large. The rearrangement links TRBV20-1 to TRBJ1-2; perhaps TRBD1 as D (6 bases). V was trimmed by 7 bases and J by 1 base, leaving 16 bases between them. CDR3 length: 14 residues. Looked up from germline, CDR1 is DFQATT and CDR2 is SNEGSKA (reference sequence). The CDR3 is CSGRGDNNNYGYTF. The CDR3, as DNA: TGCAGTGGTAGGGGGGATAATAATAACTATGGCTACACCTTC.

This clonotype is labeled large. V and J are TRBV25-1 and TRBJ1-1; 8 bases match TRBD1. This CDR3 has 13 amino acids. Trimming at V came to 4 bases and at J to 5 bases, leaving 3 bases not matched to a gene. The germline CDR1 and CDR2 sequences are MGHDK and SYGVNS. Here the CDR3 DNA reads TGTGCCAGCAGTGGACAGGGGAGGACTGAAGCTTTCTTT. Translation gives CASSGQGRTEAFF.

The J gene is TRBJ2-5, the V gene TRBV5-4, with 7 bases lining up with TRBD1. CDR3 length: 13 amino acids. Germline-derived CDR1 and CDR2 are SGHNT and YYREEE (reference sequence). Trimming cost V 5 bases and J 3 bases; bases outside gene matches: 4. CDR3 loop: CASSHDREETQYF. The CDR3 DNA is TGTGCCAGCAGTCATGACAGGGAAGAGACCCAGTACTTC. The full variable domain, its missing parts supplied by reference TRBV5-4 and TRBJ2-5, is ETGVTQSPTHLIKTRGQQVTLRCSSQSGHNTVSWYQQALGQGPQFIFQYYREEENGRGNFPPRFSGLQFPNYSSELNVNALELDDSALYLCASSHDREETQYFGPGTRLLVL.

Only a few counts were recorded for this clonotype. The chain links TRBV12-3 or TRBV12-4 to TRBJ2-5; TRBD1 is a possible D gene (5 bases). V was cut by 7 bases and J by 7 bases, with 13 bases left in between. This CDR3 comprises 12 residues. Here the CDR3 reads CASTTRRGTQYF. In DNA, the CDR3 is TGTGCCAGCACTACTCGAAGGGGGACCCAGTACTTC.